This T cell receptor beta chain was recorded in a study of blood T cells in healthy people across ages. Using a J-beta primer mix together with a sample-barcoded 5' primer, a second PCR was run for roughly 6 to 12 cycles. TCRdb redid the calling of the 5' RACE reads with MiXCR, one entry per CDR3 protein. The sample lists hundreds of thousands of distinct CDR3 sequences, 35% to 45% seen once, with 20% to 25% in the top ten. Germline V gene sequence: CDR1 DFQATT, CDR2 SNEGSKA (reference sequence). This CDR3 comprises 15 residues. V gave up 0 bases and J gave up 5 bases, with 16 bases separating them. The chain combines TRBV20-1 with TRBJ2-5, with D possibly being TRBD1 (6 bases). The sequenced sample consisted of blood. This clonotype was obtained from a woman in her sixties or seventies in good health. The CDR3 nucleotides read TGCAGTGCTAGAGAGCGGCGGCAGGGGTTGGAGACCCAGTACTTC. It encodes CSARERRQGLETQYF.